What follows are 3 T cell receptor beta chains derived from one specimen sequenced in a study of regulatory T cells in long-lasting Graves disease. According to the study, TCR beta libraries were built with iRepertoire HTBI primers and CDR3-region Arm-PCR. TCRdb re-derived calls from the multiplex PCR reads in MiXCR, one entry per CDR3 protein. The sample lists under 500,000 distinct CDR3 sequences; under 25% were seen once. Noted time point: persistent/refractory GD, antithyroid drugs over 5 years with positive TRAb. There was RNA extracted from PBMCs, and the TCR library was made from it. Here the sequenced sample was peripheral blood mononuclear cells (PBMCs), taken when the disease was refractory, from a patient treated with antithyroid drugs. Receptors were obtained from a female donor with Graves disease.

This clonotype was counted at least ten times. The rearrangement joins TRBV12-3 or TRBV12-4 to TRBJ2-5; D possibly matches TRBD1 or TRBD2 (6 bases each). This CDR3 contains 16 residues. Trimming left V 0 bases short and J 7 bases short, with 18 bases between. The CDR3 nucleotides read TGTGCCAGCAGTTTAGCGGGGACTGCCCCACAGGGGACCCAGTACTTC. This gives the protein CASSLAGTAPQGTQYF.

This chain uses TRBV4-3 with TRBJ1-2; D call uncertain. CDR1 LGHNA and CDR2 YSLEER come from the germline V gene. The CDR3 has 14 residues. V was trimmed by 0 bases and J by 3 bases, leaving 8 bases between them. CDR3 in DNA: TGCGCCAGCAGCCAAGAGAACAGCCACTATGGCTACACCTTC. Amino acid sequence: CASSQENSHYGYTF.

This clonotype was seen many times. The rearrangement joins TRBV28 to TRBJ2-7; TRBD1 agrees at 8 bases. The CDR3 runs to 18 residues. V lost 1 base, J lost 10 bases, and 21 bases stayed unmatched. CDR1 and CDR2 from the germline V gene are MDHEN and SYDVKM. The CDR3 region is CASSLSGGQGGTGALQYF. The CDR3 DNA reads as TGTGCCAGCAGTTTATCAGGAGGACAGGGAGGCACCGGGGCCCTCCAGTACTTC.